This T cell receptor (beta chain) was captured by sequencing in a study of OX40 agonist ivuxolimab in advanced cancers. Study details: In this trial design, patients received ivuxolimab intravenously at 0.01 to 10 mg/kg every 2 weeks. Study findings and constraints: The study found among the lowest clonal expansion in partial responders at 0.1-3.0 mg/kg. Clones of CD4+ and CD8+ blood T cells grew by week 6 at doses of 0.1 to 3.0 mg/kg. Expanded clones tended on average to be more numerous among CD8+ T cells than CD4+.

This clone was detected only a few times. Its antigen is unidentified. Data came from immunoSEQ multiplex PCR; TCRdb stores just in-frame clones and leaves some out. The table lists more than 65,000 clones, around four fifths of them singletons. CDR3 length equals 16 residues. V lost 0 bases to trimming and J lost 3 bases, with 12 bases between them. Germline V gene sequence: CDR1 SEHNR, CDR2 FQNEAQ (reference sequence). The genes are TRBV7-9 and TRBJ1-3, with a weak D call TRBD1 (6 bases). The sequence was obtained from an adult with an advanced solid tumor such as melanoma, head and neck, liver or kidney cancer. The sequences come from CD4+ or CD8+ T cells sorted from blood, collected in a trial of the OX40 agonist ivuxolimab. In nucleotides, the CDR3 is TGTGCCAGCAGCTTAGCGACAGGACGCGGTGGAAACACCATATATTTT. It specifies CASSLATGRGGNTIYF.